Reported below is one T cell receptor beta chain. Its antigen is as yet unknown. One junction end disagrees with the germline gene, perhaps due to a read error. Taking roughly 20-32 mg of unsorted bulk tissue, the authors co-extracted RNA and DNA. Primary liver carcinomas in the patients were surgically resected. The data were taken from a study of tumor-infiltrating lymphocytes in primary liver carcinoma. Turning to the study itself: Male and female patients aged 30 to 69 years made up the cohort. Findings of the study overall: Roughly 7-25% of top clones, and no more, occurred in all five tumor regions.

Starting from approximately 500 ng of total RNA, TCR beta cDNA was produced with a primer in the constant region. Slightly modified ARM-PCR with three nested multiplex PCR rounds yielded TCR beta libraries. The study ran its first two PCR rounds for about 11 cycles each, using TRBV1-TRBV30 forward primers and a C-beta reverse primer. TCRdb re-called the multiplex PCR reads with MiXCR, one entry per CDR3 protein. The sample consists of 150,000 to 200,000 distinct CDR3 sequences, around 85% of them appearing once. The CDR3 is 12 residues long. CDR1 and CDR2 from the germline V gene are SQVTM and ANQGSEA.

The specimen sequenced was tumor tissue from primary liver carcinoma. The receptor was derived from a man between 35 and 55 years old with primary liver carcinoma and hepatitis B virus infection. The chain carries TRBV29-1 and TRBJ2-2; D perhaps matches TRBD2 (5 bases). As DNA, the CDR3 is TGCAGCATTATGGGTAACACCGGGGAGCTGTTCTTT. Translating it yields CSIMGNTGELFF.